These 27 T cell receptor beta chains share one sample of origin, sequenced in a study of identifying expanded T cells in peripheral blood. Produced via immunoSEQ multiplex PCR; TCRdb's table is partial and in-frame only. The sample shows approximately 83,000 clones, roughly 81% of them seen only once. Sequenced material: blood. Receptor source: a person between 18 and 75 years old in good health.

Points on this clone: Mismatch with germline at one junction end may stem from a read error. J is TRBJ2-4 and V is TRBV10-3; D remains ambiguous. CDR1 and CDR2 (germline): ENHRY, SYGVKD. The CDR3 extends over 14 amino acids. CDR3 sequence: CAICDPDGKNIQYF. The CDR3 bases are TGTGCCATCTGTGACCCAGATGGCAAAAACATTCAGTACTTC.

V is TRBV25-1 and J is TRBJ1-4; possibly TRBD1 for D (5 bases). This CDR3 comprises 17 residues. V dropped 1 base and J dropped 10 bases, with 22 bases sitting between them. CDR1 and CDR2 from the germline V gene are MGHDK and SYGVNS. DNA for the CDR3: TGTGCCAGCAGTGAATCGGGCCCCCAGGGCTTCCGAAGAAAACTGTTTTTT. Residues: CASSESGPQGFRRKLFF. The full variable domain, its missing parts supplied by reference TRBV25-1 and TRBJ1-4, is EADIYQTPRYLVIGTGKKITLECSQTMGHDKMYWYQQDPGMELHLIHYSYGVNSTEKGDLSSESTVSRIRTEHFPLTLESARPSHTSQYLCASSESGPQGFRRKLFFGSGTQLSVL.

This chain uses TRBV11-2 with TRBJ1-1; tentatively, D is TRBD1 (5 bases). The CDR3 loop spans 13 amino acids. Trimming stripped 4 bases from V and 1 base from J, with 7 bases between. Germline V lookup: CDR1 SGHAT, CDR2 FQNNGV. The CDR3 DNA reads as TGTGCCAGCAGCTGGGGGAGGAACACTGAAGCTTTCTTT. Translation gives CASSWGRNTEAFF. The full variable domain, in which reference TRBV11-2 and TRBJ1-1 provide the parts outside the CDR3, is EAGVAQSPRYKIIEKRQSVAFWCNPISGHATLYWYQQILGQGPKLLIQFQNNGVVDDSQLPKDRFSAERLKGVDSTLKIQPAKLEDSAVYLCASSWGRNTEAFFGQGTRLTVV.

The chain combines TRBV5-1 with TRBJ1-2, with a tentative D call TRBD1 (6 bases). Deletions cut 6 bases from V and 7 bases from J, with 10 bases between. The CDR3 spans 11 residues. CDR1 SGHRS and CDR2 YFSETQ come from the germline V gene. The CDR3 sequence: CASTGAGGYTF. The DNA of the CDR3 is TGCGCCAGCACAGGGGCAGGTGGCTACACCTTC. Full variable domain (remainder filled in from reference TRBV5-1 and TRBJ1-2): KAGVTQTPRYLIKTRGQQVTLSCSPISGHRSVSWYQQTPGQGLQFLFEYFSETQRNKGNFPGRFSGRQFSNSRSEMNVSTLELGDSALYLCASTGAGGYTFGSGTRLTVV.

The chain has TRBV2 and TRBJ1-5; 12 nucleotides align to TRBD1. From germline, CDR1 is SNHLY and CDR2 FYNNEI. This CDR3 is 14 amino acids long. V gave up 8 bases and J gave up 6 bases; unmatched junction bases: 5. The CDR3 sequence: CASAGTGGFQPQHF. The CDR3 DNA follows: TGTGCCAGCGCCGGGACAGGGGGCTTTCAGCCCCAGCATTTT.

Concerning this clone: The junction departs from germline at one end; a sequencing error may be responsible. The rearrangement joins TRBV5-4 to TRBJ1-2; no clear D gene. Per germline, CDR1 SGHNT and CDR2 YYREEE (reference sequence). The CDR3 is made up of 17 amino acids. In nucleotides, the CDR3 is TGCGCCAGCAGCCAAGACCTATCGGGGAGTCCTAGCTATGGCTACACCTTC. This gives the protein CASSQDLSGSPSYGYTF.

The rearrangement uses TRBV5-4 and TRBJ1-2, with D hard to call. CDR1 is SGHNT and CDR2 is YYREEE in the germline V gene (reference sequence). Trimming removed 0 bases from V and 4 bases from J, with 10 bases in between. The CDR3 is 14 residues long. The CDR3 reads CASSLAHTTYGYTF. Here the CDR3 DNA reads TGTGCCAGCAGCTTGGCCCACACCACCTATGGCTACACCTTC.

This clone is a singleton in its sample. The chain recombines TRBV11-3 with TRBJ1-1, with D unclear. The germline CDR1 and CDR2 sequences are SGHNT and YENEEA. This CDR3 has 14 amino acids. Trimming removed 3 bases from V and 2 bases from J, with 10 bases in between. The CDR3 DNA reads TGTGCCAGCAGCTTCGGACTGAGAAACACTGAAGCTTTCTTT. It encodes CASSFGLRNTEAFF.

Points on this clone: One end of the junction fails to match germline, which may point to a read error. The chain's CDR3 is CAGSFPTSGGLDKNIQYF. CDR3 bases: TGTGCCGGCAGCTTTCCGACTAGCGGGGGGCTAGACAAAAACATTCAGTACTTC. The chain carries TRBV7-2 and TRBJ2-4; 13 bases are shared with TRBD2. The CDR3 runs to 18 residues. Germline values: CDR1 SGHTA, CDR2 FQGNSA.

The DNA of the CDR3 is TGCAGCGTTGGGGCTGTGTACACTGAAGCTTTCTTT. Translation gives CSVGAVYTEAFF. This chain uses TRBV29-1 with TRBJ1-1; D unclear. The CDR3 has 12 amino acids. V dropped 4 bases and J dropped 3 bases, with 9 bases sitting between them. CDR1 is SQVTM, CDR2 ANQGSEA, per germline.

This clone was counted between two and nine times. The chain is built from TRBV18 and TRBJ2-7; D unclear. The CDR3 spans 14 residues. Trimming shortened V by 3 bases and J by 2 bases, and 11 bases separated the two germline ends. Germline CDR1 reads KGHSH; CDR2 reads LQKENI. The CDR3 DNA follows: TGTGCCAGCTCACCTCCTGGCCGTGCCTACGAGCAGTACTTC. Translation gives CASSPPGRAYEQYF.

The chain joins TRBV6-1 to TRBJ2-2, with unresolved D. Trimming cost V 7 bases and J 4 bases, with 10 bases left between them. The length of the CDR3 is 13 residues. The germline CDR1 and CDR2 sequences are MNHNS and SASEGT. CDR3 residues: CASNHDTTGELFF. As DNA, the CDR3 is TGTGCCAGCAATCATGATACCACCGGGGAGCTGTTTTTT.

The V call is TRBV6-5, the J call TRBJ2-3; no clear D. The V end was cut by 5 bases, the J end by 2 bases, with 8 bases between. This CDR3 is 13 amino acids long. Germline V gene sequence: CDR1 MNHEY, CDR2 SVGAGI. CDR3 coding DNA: TGTGCCAGCAGTCCGAAGCTCACAGATACGCAGTATTTT. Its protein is CASSPKLTDTQYF.

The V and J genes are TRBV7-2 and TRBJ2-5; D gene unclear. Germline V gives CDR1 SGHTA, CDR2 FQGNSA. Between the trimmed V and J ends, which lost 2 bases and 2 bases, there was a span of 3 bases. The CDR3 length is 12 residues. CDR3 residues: CASSLLQETQYF. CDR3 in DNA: TGTGCCAGCAGCTTACTGCAAGAGACCCAGTACTTC. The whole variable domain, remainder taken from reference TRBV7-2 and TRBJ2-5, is GAGVSQSPSNKVTEKGKDVELRCDPISGHTALYWYRQSLGQGLEFLIYFQGNSAPDKSGLPSDRFSAERTGGSVSTLTIQRTQQEDSAVYLCASSLLQETQYFGPGTRLLVL.

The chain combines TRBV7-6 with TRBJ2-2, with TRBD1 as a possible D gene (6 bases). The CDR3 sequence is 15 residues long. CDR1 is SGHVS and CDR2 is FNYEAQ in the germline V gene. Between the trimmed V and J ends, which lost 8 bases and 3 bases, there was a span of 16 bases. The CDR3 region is CASGARAGDTGELFF. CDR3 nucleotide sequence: TGTGCCAGCGGGGCCCGGGCAGGGGACACCGGGGAGCTGTTTTTT. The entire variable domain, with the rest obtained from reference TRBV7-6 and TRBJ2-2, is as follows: GAGVSQSPRYKVTKRGQDVALRCDPISGHVSLYWYRQALGQGPEFLTYFNYEAQQDKSGLPNDRFSAERPEGSISTLTIQRTEQRDSAMYRCASGARAGDTGELFFGEGSRLTVL.

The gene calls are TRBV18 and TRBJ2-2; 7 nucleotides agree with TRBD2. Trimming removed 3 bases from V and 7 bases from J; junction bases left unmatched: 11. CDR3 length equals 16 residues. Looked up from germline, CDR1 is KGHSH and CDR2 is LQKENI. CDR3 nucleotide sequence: TGTGCCAGCTCACCGCCCGGACTAGGGGTGGTCGGGGAGCTGTTTTTT. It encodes CASSPPGLGVVGELFF.

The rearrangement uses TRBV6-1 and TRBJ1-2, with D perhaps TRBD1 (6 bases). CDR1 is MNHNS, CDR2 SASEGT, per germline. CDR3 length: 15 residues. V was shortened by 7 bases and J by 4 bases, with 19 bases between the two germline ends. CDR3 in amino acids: CASNLWGGQGYGYTF. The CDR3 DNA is TGTGCCAGCAACCTTTGGGGGGGGCAGGGCTATGGCTACACCTTC.

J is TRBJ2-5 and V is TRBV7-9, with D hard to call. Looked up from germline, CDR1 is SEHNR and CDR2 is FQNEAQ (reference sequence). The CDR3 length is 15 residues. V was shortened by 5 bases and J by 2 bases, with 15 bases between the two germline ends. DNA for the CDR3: TGTGCCAGCAGCGGCTCAATGGGCCGACAAGAGACCCAGTACTTC. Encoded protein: CASSGSMGRQETQYF.

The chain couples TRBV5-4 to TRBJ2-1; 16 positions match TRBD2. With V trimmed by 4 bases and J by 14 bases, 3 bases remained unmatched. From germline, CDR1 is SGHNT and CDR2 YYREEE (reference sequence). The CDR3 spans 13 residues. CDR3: CASSPGLAGGKFF. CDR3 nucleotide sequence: TGTGCCAGCAGCCCGGGACTAGCGGGGGGGAAGTTCTTC. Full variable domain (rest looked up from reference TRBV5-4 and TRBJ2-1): ETGVTQSPTHLIKTRGQQVTLRCSSQSGHNTVSWYQQALGQGPQFIFQYYREEENGRGNFPPRFSGLQFPNYSSELNVNALELDDSALYLCASSPGLAGGKFFGPGTRLTVL.

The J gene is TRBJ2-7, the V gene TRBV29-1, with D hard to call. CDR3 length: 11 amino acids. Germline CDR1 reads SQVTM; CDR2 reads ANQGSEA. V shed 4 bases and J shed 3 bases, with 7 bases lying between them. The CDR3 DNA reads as TGCAGCGTTGTTGAACTCTACGAGCAGTACTTC. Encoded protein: CSVVELYEQYF.

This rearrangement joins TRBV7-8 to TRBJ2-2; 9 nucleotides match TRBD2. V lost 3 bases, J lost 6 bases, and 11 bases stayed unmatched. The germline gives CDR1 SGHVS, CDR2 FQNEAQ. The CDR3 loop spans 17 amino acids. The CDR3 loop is CASSLRRGGLRAGELFF. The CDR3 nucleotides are TGTGCCAGCAGCTTGAGGCGGGGGGGCCTAAGGGCCGGGGAGCTGTTTTTT.

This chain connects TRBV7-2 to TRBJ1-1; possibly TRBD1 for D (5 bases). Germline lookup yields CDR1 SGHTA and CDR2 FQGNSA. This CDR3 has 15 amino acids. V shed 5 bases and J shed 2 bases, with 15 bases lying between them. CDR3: CASSPRTSLNTEAFF. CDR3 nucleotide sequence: TGTGCCAGCAGCCCCCGGACATCTCTAAACACTGAAGCTTTCTTT. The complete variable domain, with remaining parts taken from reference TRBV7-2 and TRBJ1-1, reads GAGVSQSPSNKVTEKGKDVELRCDPISGHTALYWYRQSLGQGLEFLIYFQGNSAPDKSGLPSDRFSAERTGGSVSTLTIQRTQQEDSAVYLCASSPRTSLNTEAFFGQGTRLTVV.

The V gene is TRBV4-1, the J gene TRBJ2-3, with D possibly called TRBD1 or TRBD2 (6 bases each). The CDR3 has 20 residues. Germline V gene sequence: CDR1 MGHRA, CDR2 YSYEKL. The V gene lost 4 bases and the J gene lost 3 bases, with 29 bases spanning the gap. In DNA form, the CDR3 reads TGCGCCAGCAGCCGGCTAGGAACGATTAGCCAGGGGAGGCAGACAGATACGCAGTATTTT. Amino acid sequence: CASSRLGTISQGRQTDTQYF.

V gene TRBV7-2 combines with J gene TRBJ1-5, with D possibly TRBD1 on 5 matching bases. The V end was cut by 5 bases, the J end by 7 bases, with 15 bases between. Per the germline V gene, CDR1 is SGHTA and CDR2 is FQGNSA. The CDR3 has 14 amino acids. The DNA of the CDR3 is TGTGCCAGCAGCCTCGGGGGGTCGGGGCAGCCCCAGCATTTT. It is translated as CASSLGGSGQPQHF.

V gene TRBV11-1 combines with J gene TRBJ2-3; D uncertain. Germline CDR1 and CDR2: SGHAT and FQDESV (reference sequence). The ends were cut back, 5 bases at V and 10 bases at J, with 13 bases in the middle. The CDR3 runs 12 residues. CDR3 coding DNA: TGTGCCAGCAGCGAATCTGACCGTGCGCAGTATTTT. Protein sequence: CASSESDRAQYF. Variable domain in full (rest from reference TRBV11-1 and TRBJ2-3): EAEVAQSPRYKITEKSQAVAFWCDPISGHATLYWYRQILGQGPELLVQFQDESVVDDSQLPKDRFSAERLKGVDSTLKIQPAELGDSAMYLCASSESDRAQYFGPGTRLTVL.

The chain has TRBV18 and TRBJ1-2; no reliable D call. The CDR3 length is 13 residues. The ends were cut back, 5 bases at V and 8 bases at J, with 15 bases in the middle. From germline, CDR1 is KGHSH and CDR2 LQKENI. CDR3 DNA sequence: TGTGCCAGCTCAATCAGCTCTCTTAACGGCTACACCTTC. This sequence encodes CASSISSLNGYTF.

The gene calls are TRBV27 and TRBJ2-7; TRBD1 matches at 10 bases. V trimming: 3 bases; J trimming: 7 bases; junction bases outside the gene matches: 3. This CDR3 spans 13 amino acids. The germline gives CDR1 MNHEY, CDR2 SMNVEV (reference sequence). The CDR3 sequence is CASSLTGGAEQYF. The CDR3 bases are TGTGCCAGCAGTTTGACAGGGGGCGCGGAGCAGTACTTC.